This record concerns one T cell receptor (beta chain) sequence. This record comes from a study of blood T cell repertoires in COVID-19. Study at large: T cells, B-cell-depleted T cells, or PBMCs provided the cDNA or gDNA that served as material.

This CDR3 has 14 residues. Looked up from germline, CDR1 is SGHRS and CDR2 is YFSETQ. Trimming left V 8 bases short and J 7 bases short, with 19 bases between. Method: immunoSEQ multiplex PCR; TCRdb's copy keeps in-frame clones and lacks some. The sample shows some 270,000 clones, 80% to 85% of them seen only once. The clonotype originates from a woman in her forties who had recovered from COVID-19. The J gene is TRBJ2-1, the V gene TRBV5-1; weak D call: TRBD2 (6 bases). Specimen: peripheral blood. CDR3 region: CASALSGTLNEQFF. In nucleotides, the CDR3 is TGCGCCAGTGCGCTCTCCGGGACTCTAAATGAGCAGTTCTTC.